This TCR beta chain was recorded in a study of T cells in Graves' hyperthyroidism and ophthalmopathy. Findings and caveats of the study: Before onset, ophthalmopathy was predicted by the model a median approximately 6.5 months earlier.

Note on this clonotype: The antigen is not known. A read error may be the cause here, since a much bigger clone is one base away.

CDR3 size: 13 residues. Germline values: CDR1 MGHDK, CDR2 SYGVNS. The TCR beta CDR3 regions underwent amplification using RNA transcripts as the source. HTBI primers were the set used in a first-round RT-PCR of the TCR CDR3. TCRdb reprocessed the multiplex PCR reads with MiXCR, giving one entry per CDR3 protein. This table has a few hundred thousand distinct CDR3 sequences, roughly 50% appearing once. The diagnoses drew upon clinical symptoms, serum thyroxine and TRAb, thyroid ultrasound and orbital computed tomography. Sequenced material: peripheral blood or thyroid tissue (not recorded which). This receptor was taken from a woman younger than 30 with Graves' hyperthyroidism. The V and J genes are TRBV25-1 and TRBJ1-1; D is ambiguous. Here the CDR3 reads CASSFNMNTVAFF. The CDR3, as DNA: TGTGCCAGCAGCTTTAATATGAACACTGTAGCTTTCTTT.